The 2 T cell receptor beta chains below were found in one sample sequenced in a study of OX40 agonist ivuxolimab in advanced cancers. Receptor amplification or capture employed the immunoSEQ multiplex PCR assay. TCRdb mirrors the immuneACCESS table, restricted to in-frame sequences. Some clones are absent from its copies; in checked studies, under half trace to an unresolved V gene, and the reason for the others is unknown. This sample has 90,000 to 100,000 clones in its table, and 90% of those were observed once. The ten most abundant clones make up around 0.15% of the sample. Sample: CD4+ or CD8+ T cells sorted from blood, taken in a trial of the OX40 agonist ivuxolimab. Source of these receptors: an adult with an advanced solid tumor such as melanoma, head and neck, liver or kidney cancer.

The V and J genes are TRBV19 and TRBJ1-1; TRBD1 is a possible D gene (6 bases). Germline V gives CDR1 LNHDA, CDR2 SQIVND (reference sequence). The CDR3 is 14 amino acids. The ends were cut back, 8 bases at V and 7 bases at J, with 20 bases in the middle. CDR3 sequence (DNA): TGTGCCAGTTCGTTCCGGGACACTCAGAATGAAGCTTTCTTT. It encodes CASSFRDTQNEAFF.

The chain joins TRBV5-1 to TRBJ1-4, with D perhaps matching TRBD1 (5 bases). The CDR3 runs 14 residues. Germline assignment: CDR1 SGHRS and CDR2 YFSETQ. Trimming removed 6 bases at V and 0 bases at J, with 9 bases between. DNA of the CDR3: TGCGCCAGCACGGGGGGAGCAACTAATGAAAAACTGTTTTTT. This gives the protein CASTGGATNEKLFF.